This is a list of T cell receptor beta chains from one sample in a study of T cells in Graves' hyperthyroidism and ophthalmopathy. TCRdb recomputed calls from the multiplex PCR reads with MiXCR, one row per CDR3 protein. The sample includes 250,000 to 400,000 distinct CDR3 sequences, approximately 14% of them seen just once. The sequenced material came from blood. These receptors all stem from a middle-aged woman with Graves' ophthalmopathy. Each CDR3 is given with its conserved first and last residue. A D gene is named only where the DNA matches it firmly. A row's size may be missing; if present it is once, few, many or a size class.

d_call: -; v_call: TRBV4-1; clone_size: many; j_call: TRBJ1-2; cdr3_aa: CASSQVGNYGYTF; cdr3_nt: TGTGCCAGCAGCCAAGTAGGGAACTATGGCTACACCTTC
d_call: -; v_call: TRBV6-1; clone_size: few; j_call: TRBJ2-1; cdr3_aa: CASSHRSRQVSSYNEQFF; cdr3_nt: TGTGCCAGCAGCCATCGGAGTAGACAGGTCAGCTCCTACAATGAGCAGTTCTTC
d_call: -; v_call: TRBV12-5; clone_size: few; j_call: TRBJ2-3; cdr3_aa: CASGLGGDTQYF; cdr3_nt: TGTGCTAGTGGTCTAGGGGGGGATACGCAGTATTTT
d_call: -; v_call: TRBV19; clone_size: few; j_call: TRBJ1-2; cdr3_aa: CASSDPGTTYGYTF; cdr3_nt: TGTGCCAGTAGTGATCCAGGGACAACTTATGGCTACACCTTC
d_call: TRBD2; v_call: TRBV12-3/TRBV12-4; clone_size: many; j_call: TRBJ2-3; cdr3_aa: CASGYGGTDTQYF; cdr3_nt: TGTGCCAGCGGCTACGGGGGGACAGATACGCAGTATTTT
d_call: -; v_call: TRBV2; clone_size: many; j_call: TRBJ2-7; cdr3_aa: CASSGEPYEQYF; cdr3_nt: TGTGCCAGCAGTGGGGAGCCCTACGAGCAGTACTTC
d_call: -; v_call: TRBV3-1; clone_size: many; j_call: TRBJ2-5; cdr3_aa: CASSQAGRWETQYF; cdr3_nt: TGTGCCAGCAGCCAAGCGGGAAGGTGGGAGACCCAGTACTTC
d_call: -; v_call: TRBV19; clone_size: many; j_call: TRBJ2-7; cdr3_aa: CASSKGGAYEQYF; cdr3_nt: TGTGCCAGTAGTAAGGGGGGAGCCTACGAGCAGTACTTC
d_call: -; v_call: TRBV12-3/TRBV12-4; clone_size: many; j_call: TRBJ1-1; cdr3_aa: CASSAGQNTEAFF; cdr3_nt: TGTGCCAGCAGTGCGGGACAGAACACTGAAGCTTTCTTT
d_call: TRBD2; v_call: TRBV27; clone_size: -; j_call: TRBJ2-5; cdr3_aa: CASSAFLGGQETQYF; cdr3_nt: TGTGCCAGCAGTGCGTTTCTGGGGGGGCAAGAGACCCAGTACTTC
d_call: -; v_call: TRBV5-4; clone_size: -; j_call: TRBJ1-1; cdr3_aa: CASSLDQGSTEAFF; cdr3_nt: TGTGCCAGCAGCTTGGATCAGGGCTCCACTGAAGCTTTCTTT
d_call: -; v_call: TRBV29-1; clone_size: -; j_call: TRBJ2-5; cdr3_aa: CSDLQGQETQYF; cdr3_nt: TGCAGCGATCTACAGGGCCAAGAGACCCAGTACTTC
d_call: -; v_call: TRBV15; clone_size: many; j_call: TRBJ2-7; cdr3_aa: CATSGGRGAYEQYF; cdr3_nt: TGTGCCACCAGCGGGGGACGAGGTGCCTACGAGCAGTACTTC
d_call: -; v_call: TRBV29-1; clone_size: -; j_call: TRBJ1-1; cdr3_aa: CSVKLAGEVHEAFF; cdr3_nt: TGCAGCGTTAAGTTGGCAGGGGAAGTTCATGAAGCTTTCTTT